Presented here are 32 T cell receptor beta chains from one specimen sequenced in a study of shared clonotypes between healthy human individuals. TCRdb's copy holds only in-frame clones and misses some; the assay was immunoSEQ multiplex PCR. Among hundreds of thousands of clones listed, around 78% were seen once. The sample comprised PBMCs. All receptors derive from a woman between 40 and 50 years old in good health. Some clones in this sample may be carry-over from other donors' samples.

This chain joins TRBV11-1 and TRBJ1-2; TRBD1 matches at 8 bases. The CDR3 is 13 amino acids. The V segment lost 2 bases and the J segment 7 bases; nucleotides outside the gene matches: 3. The germline gives CDR1 SGHAT, CDR2 FQDESV (reference sequence). In nucleotides, the CDR3 is TGTGCCAGCAGCTTATCCCAGGGGGCTGGCTACACCTTC. This gives the protein CASSLSQGAGYTF.

This rearrangement joins TRBV27 to TRBJ2-5, with 8 bases lining up with TRBD2. The length of the CDR3 is 15 residues. The germline V gene encodes CDR1 MNHEY and CDR2 SMNVEV (reference sequence). V lost 3 bases and J lost 7; bases outside the gene matches: 10. In DNA form, the CDR3 reads TGTGCCAGCAGTTTCACTAGCGGACCATTGGGGACCCAGTACTTC. Translated: CASSFTSGPLGTQYF.

The chain has TRBV2 and TRBJ2-2; either TRBD1 or TRBD2 may supply D (5 bases each). Per germline, CDR1 SNHLY and CDR2 FYNNEI. The CDR3 is 15 amino acids. V shed 3 bases and J shed 4 bases, with 12 bases lying between them. CDR3 DNA: TGTGCCAGCAGTGAGTCCAGTGGGGGCACCGGGGAGCTGTTTTTT. This codes for CASSESSGGTGELFF.

The chain uses TRBV29-1 and TRBJ1-2; 10 positions agree with TRBD1. The V and J ends lost 5 bases and 3 bases, in that order; junction bases with no gene match: 3. CDR1 is SQVTM, CDR2 ANQGSEA, per germline. The CDR3 loop spans 13 amino acids. CDR3 nucleotides: TGCAGCGTTACCGGGACAGGGGACTATGGCTACACCTTC. This sequence encodes CSVTGTGDYGYTF. Variable domain in full (rest from reference TRBV29-1 and TRBJ1-2): SAVISQKPSRDICQRGTSLTIQCQVDSQVTMMFWYRQQPGQSLTLIATANQGSEATYESGFVIDKFPISRPNLTFSTLTVSNMSPEDSSIYLCSVTGTGDYGYTFGSGTRLTVV.

The chain is built from TRBV13 and TRBJ2-3, with TRBD2 identical over 11 bases. Germline V lookup: CDR1 PRHDT, CDR2 FYEKMQ (reference sequence). This CDR3 spans 17 amino acids. Trimming cost V 5 bases and J 6 bases; bases outside gene matches: 13. The CDR3 DNA reads as TGTGCCAGCAGCCCCCCGGGGCTAGCGGGAGGATCTGATACGCAGTATTTT. Translating it yields CASSPPGLAGGSDTQYF.

The V and J genes are TRBV5-1 and TRBJ1-5; the match to TRBD1 covers 8 bases. The V segment lost 0 bases and the J segment 7 bases; nucleotides outside the gene matches: 3. This CDR3 region has 14 residues. CDR1 SGHRS and CDR2 YFSETQ come from the germline V gene. Here the CDR3 reads CASSLDRGGQPQHF. DNA for the CDR3: TGCGCCAGCAGCTTGGACAGGGGGGGCCAGCCCCAGCATTTT.

The chain employs TRBV6-6 and TRBJ2-7; D possibly corresponds to TRBD1 (5 bases). The V end lost 0 bases, the J end lost 2 bases, and 14 bases lay between the germline ends. This CDR3 is built from 16 residues. Germline V gives CDR1 MNHNY, CDR2 SVGAGI (reference sequence). The CDR3 bases are TGTGCCAGCAGTTACTCGATAATGCTACAGGCCTACGAGCAGTACTTC. This gives the protein CASSYSIMLQAYEQYF.

The chain links TRBV19 to TRBJ2-1, with D hard to call. V lost 5 bases to trimming and J lost 3 bases, with 8 bases between them. The germline V gene has CDR1 LNHDA and CDR2 SQIVND (reference sequence). CDR3 length: 13 residues. CDR3 in DNA: TGTGCCAGTAGTTTGCTGGTCTACAATGAGCAGTTCTTC. This gives the protein CASSLLVYNEQFF.

This rearrangement joins TRBV7-3 to TRBJ2-7; 8 bases line up with TRBD2. V lost 5 bases and J lost 4; bases outside the gene matches: 4. Germline CDR1 SGHTA, CDR2 FQGTGA. The CDR3 loop spans 13 amino acids. In nucleotides, the CDR3 is TGTGCCAGCAGCCTACTAGCGGAATACGAGCAGTACTTC. Residues: CASSLLAEYEQYF.

About this clone: Sequence at one end of the junction differs from germline and may be a read error. This sequence joins TRBV7-2 and TRBJ2-1; possibly TRBD2 for D (5 bases). The CDR3 consists of 16 residues. CDR1 and CDR2 (germline): SGHTA, FQGNSA. CDR3 amino acids: CASSPLSGTTYNGQFF. The DNA for the CDR3 is TGTGCCAGCAGCCCTCTCAGCGGAACCACCTACAATGGGCAGTTCTTC. The full variable domain, with the rest looked up from reference TRBV7-2 and TRBJ2-1, is GAGVSQSPSNKVTEKGKDVELRCDPISGHTALYWYRQSLGQGLEFLIYFQGNSAPDKSGLPSDRFSAERTGGSVSTLTIQRTQQEDSAVYLCASSPLSGTTYNGQFFGPGTRLTVL.

This clone showed up just a few times. This sequence joins TRBV30 and TRBJ1-1; D unresolved. V was pared by 1 base and J by 1 base, with 7 bases between. Germline V gene sequence: CDR1 GTSNPN, CDR2 SVGIG (reference sequence). CDR3 size: 13 residues. CDR3 bases: TGTGCCTGGAGTGGCGCCCAGAACACTGAAGCTTTCTTT. This translates into CAWSGAQNTEAFF.

The J gene is TRBJ1-1, the V gene TRBV28; D possibly corresponds to TRBD1 (5 bases). V dropped 6 bases and J dropped 11 bases, with 25 bases sitting between them. In germline, CDR1 is MDHEN, CDR2 SYDVKM. This CDR3 comprises 15 residues. The CDR3 DNA follows: TGTGCCAGCAGCGGGGGGGGGAGTGGTCCCGTATGGGCTTTCTTT. Its translation: CASSGGGSGPVWAFF.

CDR3 region: CASSSTGGGGNTIYF. CDR3 nucleotide sequence: TGTGCCAGCAGCAGTACAGGGGGTGGGGGAAACACCATATATTTT. This chain connects TRBV28 to TRBJ1-3; TRBD1 aligns across 8 bases. Per germline, CDR1 MDHEN and CDR2 SYDVKM. V shed 6 bases and J 4 bases; nucleotides not matched to a gene: 8. The CDR3 loop spans 15 amino acids.

The CDR3 is CASSRSGTGDLNTEAFF. The CDR3 DNA follows: TGTGCCAGCTCAAGATCCGGGACAGGGGATCTGAACACTGAAGCTTTCTTT. This sequence joins TRBV18 and TRBJ1-1, with 10 bases lining up with TRBD1. Losses at the gene ends were 5 bases for V and 0 bases for J; bases not matched to a gene: 9. The CDR3 is 17 amino acids. CDR1 and CDR2 (germline): KGHSH, LQKENI. Filled out from reference TRBV18 and TRBJ1-1, the complete variable domain reads NAGVMQNPRHLVRRRGQEARLRCSPMKGHSHVYWYRQLPEEGLKFMVYLQKENIIDESGMPKERFSAEFPKEGPSILRIQQVVRGDSAAYFCASSRSGTGDLNTEAFFGQGTRLTVV.

This clone appeared a few times. This chain uses TRBV5-6 with TRBJ2-5, with D maybe TRBD2 (7 bases). V was trimmed by 2 bases and J by 5 bases, leaving 19 bases between them. Germline lookup yields CDR1 SGHDT and CDR2 YYEEEE. This CDR3 contains 16 residues. Here the CDR3 DNA reads TGTGCCAGCAGCTTCGGCGGGGGCACCCGGATGGAGACCCAGTACTTC. It is translated as CASSFGGGTRMETQYF.

Concerning this clone itself: A much bigger clone sits one base away, suggesting this may be a read error. This chain connects TRBV2 to TRBJ1-1; 7 nucleotides align to TRBD1. CDR1 is SNHLY and CDR2 is FYNNEI in the germline V gene. The CDR3 contains 13 residues. The CDR3 DNA reads as TGTGCCAGCAACTGGGACAGCTTAGGGGGAGCTCTCTTT. Encoded protein: CASNWDSLGGALF. Full variable domain (outside the CDR3, taken from reference TRBV2 and TRBJ1-1): EPEVTQTPSHQVTQMGQEVILRCVPISNHLYFYWYRQILGQKVEFLVSFYNNEISEKSEIFDDQFSVERPDGSNFTLKIRSTKLEDSAMYFCASNWDSLGGALFGQGTRLTVV.

This clone appeared a few times. The likely explanation is a read error, given a far larger clone one base away. This same CDR3 is encoded by further DNA sequences in the sample. The chain has TRBV10-1 and TRBJ1-1; 7 nucleotides match TRBD1. Germline V lookup: CDR1 WNHNN, CDR2 SYGVQD (reference sequence). This CDR3 contains 13 residues. CDR3 in amino acids: CASRQGTNTEAFF. CDR3 sequence (DNA): TGCGCCAGCAGACAGGGGACGAACACTGAGGCTTTCTTT.

The J gene is TRBJ2-7, the V gene TRBV5-4; D gene ambiguous. Trimming shortened V by 3 bases and J by 3 bases, and 4 bases separated the two germline ends. Germline values: CDR1 SGHNT, CDR2 YYREEE (reference sequence). The CDR3 length is 11 residues. Written as DNA, the CDR3 is TGTGCCAGCAGCTCAGACTACGAGCAGTACTTC. Translated, it gives CASSSDYEQYF.

This chain connects TRBV28 to TRBJ2-3; D is unclear. The germline CDR1 and CDR2 sequences are MDHEN and SYDVKM. The CDR3 contains 12 residues. The V and J ends lost 1 base and 5 bases respectively, with 4 bases between them. The CDR3 DNA sequence: TGTGCCAGCAGTTTATTGAGAGATACGCAGTATTTT. This encodes CASSLLRDTQYF.

In its sample, this clone was seen once. It may be a read error: a sequence one base away is much more abundant. The same CDR3 arises from other DNA sequences in this sample as well. The DNA for the CDR3 is TGTGCCAGCAGTGAGAAGGACGGCCTCAATGAGCAATTCTTC. Translation gives CASSEKDGLNEQFF. The chain combines TRBV6-4 with TRBJ2-1; D unclear. The CDR3 has 14 residues. Per the germline V gene, CDR1 is MRHNA and CDR2 is SNTAGT.

Concerning this clone: This may come from a read error, since a much larger clone is one base off. This chain connects TRBV7-2 to TRBJ2-4, with D perhaps TRBD1 (6 bases). Germline V gives CDR1 SGHTA, CDR2 FQGNSA. V dropped 4 bases and J dropped 2 bases, with 9 bases sitting between them. The CDR3 runs to 14 residues. The CDR3, as DNA: TGTGCCAGCAGCTCCGGGACAACCAAAAACATTCAGTACTTC. This encodes CASSSGTTKNIQYF.

This rearrangement joins TRBV25-1 to TRBJ2-2; D may be TRBD2 (5 bases). The V end was cut by 3 bases, the J end by 0 bases, with 5 bases between. Germline loops: CDR1 MGHDK, CDR2 SYGVNS. The CDR3 spans 14 residues. The CDR3 nucleotides are TGTGCCAGCAGTGAGGGAGCGAACACCGGGGAGCTGTTTTTT. The encoded protein is CASSEGANTGELFF.

The V call is TRBV29-1, the J call TRBJ1-1, with a possible D match to TRBD1 (5 bases). V lost 6 bases, J lost 1 base, and 15 bases lay in between. The CDR3 loop spans 14 amino acids. Germline V gene sequence: CDR1 SQVTM, CDR2 ANQGSEA. CDR3 amino acids: CSVGERYENTEAFF. CDR3 coding DNA: TGCAGCGTGGGGGAACGCTACGAGAACACTGAAGCTTTCTTT.

This clone was detected once. The chain is built from TRBV7-3 and TRBJ1-2; TRBD1 aligns across 7 bases. CDR1 is SGHTA, CDR2 FQGTGA, per germline. This CDR3 spans 14 amino acids. J gave up 5 bases and V 5 bases, and 8 bases lay outside the gene matches. This CDR3 is CASSPGTDNYGYTF. CDR3 sequence (DNA): TGTGCCAGCAGCCCAGGGACAGACAATTATGGCTACACCTTC.

This clone was detected only a few times. The chain recombines TRBV7-6 with TRBJ2-5; 8 positions match TRBD2. Germline CDR1 is SGHVS and CDR2 is FNYEAQ. J gave up 0 bases and V 3 bases, and 0 bases lay outside the gene matches. The CDR3 is made up of 14 amino acids. CDR3 residues: CASSFSGNQETQYF. As DNA, the CDR3 is TGTGCCAGCAGCTTTAGCGGGAACCAAGAGACCCAGTACTTC. The variable domain in full, completed from reference TRBV7-6 and TRBJ2-5, reads GAGVSQSPRYKVTKRGQDVALRCDPISGHVSLYWYRQALGQGPEFLTYFNYEAQQDKSGLPNDRFSAERPEGSISTLTIQRTEQRDSAMYRCASSFSGNQETQYFGPGTRLLVL.

V is TRBV6-6 and J is TRBJ1-2; D gene uncertain. Germline CDR1 MNHNY, CDR2 SVGAGI (reference sequence). This CDR3 region has 12 residues. Trimming removed 5 bases from V and 8 bases from J, with 12 bases in between. CDR3 region: CASSNKLGGYTF. DNA for the CDR3: TGTGCCAGCAGTAATAAACTCGGGGGCTACACCTTC.

The CDR3 sequence: CSVVPGQGWAGALSYEQYF. CDR3 nucleotide sequence: TGCAGCGTTGTGCCGGGACAGGGATGGGCGGGTGCCCTCTCCTACGAGCAGTACTTC. This sequence joins TRBV29-1 and TRBJ2-7, with 9 bases fitting TRBD1. V lost 4 bases to trimming and J lost 0 bases; unmatched junction nucleotides: 19. Germline CDR1 is SQVTM and CDR2 is ANQGSEA. This CDR3 spans 19 amino acids.

This chain joins TRBV19 and TRBJ2-5; no firm D call. The CDR3 has 13 residues. CDR1 LNHDA and CDR2 SQIVND come from the germline V gene (reference sequence). Trimming removed 3 bases from V and 3 bases from J, with 8 bases in between. This chain's CDR3 is CASSIVWKETQYF. The CDR3 region has the DNA TGTGCCAGTAGTATCGTTTGGAAAGAGACCCAGTACTTC. The full variable domain, rest sourced from reference TRBV19 and TRBJ2-5, is DGGITQSPKYLFRKEGQNVTLSCEQNLNHDAMYWYRQDPGQGLRLIYYSQIVNDFQKGDIAEGYSVSREKKESFPLTVTSAQKNPTAFYLCASSIVWKETQYFGPGTRLLVL.

In this sample, this clone turned up once. The same CDR3 can be traced to other DNA sequences in this sample. The chain couples TRBV7-9 to TRBJ2-7; D not resolved. The germline CDR1 and CDR2 sequences are SEHNR and FQNEAQ (reference sequence). CDR3 length: 12 amino acids. With 4 bases removed from V and 3 bases from J, the gap between germline ends came to 7 bases. The CDR3 DNA sequence: TGTGCCAGCAGCTCAACAAGCTACGAGCAGTACTTC. Amino acids: CASSSTSYEQYF. Complete variable domain (other parts from reference TRBV7-9 and TRBJ2-7): DTGVSQNPRHKITKRGQNVTFRCDPISEHNRLYWYRQTLGQGPEFLTYFQNEAQLEKSRLLSDRFSAERPKGSFSTLEIQRTEQGDSAMYLCASSSTSYEQYFGPGTRLTVT.

This sequence joins TRBV6-6 and TRBJ2-7; D is possibly TRBD2 (7 bases). This CDR3 comprises 12 residues. The V end was cut by 7 bases, the J end by 7 bases, with 14 bases between. CDR1 and CDR2 (germline): MNHNY, SVGAGI (reference sequence). The CDR3 protein is CASTRGGAEQYF. The CDR3, as DNA: TGTGCCAGCACTAGGGGGGGAGCAGAGCAGTACTTC.

The chain is built from TRBV21-1 and TRBJ2-7; the table gives TRBD1 as D, unverified against the DNA. TRBV21-1 is described as a pseudogene. The CDR3 has 15 residues. This chain's CDR3 is CASSRTDRAPYEQYF. The CDR3 DNA reads TGTGCCAGCAGCCGCACCGACAGGGCCCCCTACGAGCAGTACTTC.

Note on this clone: This specimen includes other DNA sequences encoding the same CDR3. The chain links TRBV18 to TRBJ2-7, with unresolved D. Trimming removed 0 bases at V and 3 bases at J, with 6 bases between. CDR3 length: 13 amino acids. Germline CDR1 reads KGHSH; CDR2 reads LQKENI. CDR3 in DNA: TGTGCCAGCTCACCACCATCTAGCTACGAGCAGTACTTC. It encodes CASSPPSSYEQYF.